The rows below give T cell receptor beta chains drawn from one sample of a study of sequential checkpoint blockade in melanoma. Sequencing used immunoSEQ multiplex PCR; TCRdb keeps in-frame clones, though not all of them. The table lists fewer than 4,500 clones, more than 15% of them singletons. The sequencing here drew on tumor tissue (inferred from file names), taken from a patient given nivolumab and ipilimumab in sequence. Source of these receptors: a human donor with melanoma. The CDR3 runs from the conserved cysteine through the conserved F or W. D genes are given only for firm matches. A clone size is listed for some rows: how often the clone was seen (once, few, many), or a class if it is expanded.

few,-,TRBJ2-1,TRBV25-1,CASSEGDAVVQFF,TGTGCCAGCAGTGAAGGGGATGCGGTTGTACAGTTCTTC
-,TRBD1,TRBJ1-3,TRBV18,CASSHWGQGRNTIYF,TGTGCCAGCTCACATTGGGGACAGGGGAGAAACACCATATATTTT
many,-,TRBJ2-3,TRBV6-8,CASSYRSTAGESGDTQYF,TGTGCCAGCAGTTATAGGAGTACGGCAGGGGAGAGTGGGGATACGCAGTATTTT
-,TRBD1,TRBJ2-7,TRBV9,CASSPRTGGTYEQYF,TGTGCCAGCAGCCCCCGGACAGGGGGCACCTACGAGCAGTACTTC
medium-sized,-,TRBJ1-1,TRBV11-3,CASSLGGRGDTEAFF,TGTGCCAGCAGCTTAGGCGGGCGGGGGGACACTGAAGCTTTCTTT
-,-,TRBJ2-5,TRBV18,CASSGEYQETQYF,TGTGCCAGCTCGGGCGAGTACCAAGAGACCCAGTACTTC
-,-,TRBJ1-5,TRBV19,CASSSGRASNQPQHF,TGTGCCAGCAGTTCGGGCAGGGCCTCAAATCAGCCCCAGCATTTT
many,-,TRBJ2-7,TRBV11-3,CASSLGPGRRRDEQYF,TGTGCCAGCAGCTTAGGGCCGGGACGTCGTAGGGACGAGCAGTACTTC
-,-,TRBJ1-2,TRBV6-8,CASNLEGINYGYTF,TGTGCCAGCAACTTGGAAGGGATTAACTATGGCTACACCTTC
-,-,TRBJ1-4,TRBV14,CASSQGSTPNEKLFF,TGTGCCAGCAGCCAAGGGTCGACTCCTAATGAAAAACTGTTTTTT
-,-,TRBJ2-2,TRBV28,CASSLGYHPNTGELFF,TGTGCTAGCAGTTTGGGTTACCACCCGAACACCGGGGAGCTGTTTTTT
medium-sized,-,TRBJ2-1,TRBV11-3,CASSPTSGHHEQFF,TGTGCCAGCAGCCCAACTAGTGGCCACCATGAGCAGTTCTTC
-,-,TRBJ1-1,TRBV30,CAWSGPNRHSNTEAFF,TGTGCCTGGAGTGGGCCCAACAGGCACTCGAACACTGAAGCTTTCTTT
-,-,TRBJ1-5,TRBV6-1,CASSEANFNQPQHF,TGTGCCAGCAGTGAAGCGAATTTTAATCAGCCCCAGCATTTT
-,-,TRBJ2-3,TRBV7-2,CASSQDGTDTQYF,TGTGCCAGCAGCCAGGACGGGACAGATACGCAGTATTTT
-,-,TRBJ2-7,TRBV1,CASSPTSGRAGTYEQYF,TGCGCCAGCAGCCCGACTAGCGGGAGGGCCGGGACCTACGAGCAGTACTTC
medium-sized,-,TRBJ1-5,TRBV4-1,CASSQDSGSGSNQPQHF,TGCGCCAGCAGCCAAGATTCGGGGTCCGGTAGCAATCAGCCCCAGCATTTT
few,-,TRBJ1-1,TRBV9,CASTPVLNTEAFF,TGTGCCAGCACCCCGGTTTTGAACACTGAAGCTTTCTTT
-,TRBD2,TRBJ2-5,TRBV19,CASSIAGLEGTQYF,TGTGCCAGTAGTATAGCCGGACTAGAAGGGACCCAGTACTTC
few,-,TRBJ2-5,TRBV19,CASSGVLGETQYF,TGTGCCAGCAGTGGTGTACTAGGGGAGACCCAGTACTTC
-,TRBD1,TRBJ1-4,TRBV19,CASSAGQGLNEKLFF,TGTGCCAGTAGTGCCGGACAGGGACTAAATGAAAAACTGTTTTTT
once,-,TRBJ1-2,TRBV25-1,CASSDRYLYGYTF,TGTGCCAGCAGTGATCGGTATCTCTATGGCTACACCTTC
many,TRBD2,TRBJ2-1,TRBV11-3,CASSFMGGGAFNEQFF,TGTGCCAGCAGCTTCATGGGCGGGGGGGCATTCAATGAGCAGTTCTTC
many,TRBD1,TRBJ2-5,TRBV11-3,CASRPDRDQETQYF,TGTGCCAGCAGGCCCGACAGGGATCAAGAGACCCAGTACTTC
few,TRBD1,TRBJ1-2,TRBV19,CASKLRQGVLYGYTF,TGTGCCAGTAAACTCCGACAGGGGGTTCTCTATGGCTACACCTTC
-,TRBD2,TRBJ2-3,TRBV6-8,CASSFGLAGTRTDTQYF,TGTGCCAGCAGTTTCGGACTAGCGGGGACCCGCACAGATACGCAGTATTTT
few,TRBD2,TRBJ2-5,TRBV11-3,CASSLGGVQETQYF,TGTGCCAGCAGCTTGGGGGGGGTTCAAGAGACCCAGTACTTC
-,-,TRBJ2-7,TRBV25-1,CASSVTTYEQYF,TGTGCCAGCAGTGTTACCACCTACGAGCAGTACTTC
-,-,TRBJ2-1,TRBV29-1,CSVERAGVENEQFF,TGCAGCGTTGAGCGGGCAGGGGTGGAAAATGAGCAGTTCTTC
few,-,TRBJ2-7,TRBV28,CASSGVAGITYEQYF,TGTGCCAGCAGTGGGGTAGCAGGCATAACCTACGAGCAGTACTTC
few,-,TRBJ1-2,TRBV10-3,CAISEFGTGYGYTF,TGTGCCATCAGTGAGTTCGGGACCGGCTATGGCTACACCTTC
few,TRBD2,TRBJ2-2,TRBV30,CAWSGGGWGYTGELFF,TGTGCCTGGAGTGGGGGAGGGTGGGGTTACACCGGGGAGCTGTTTTTT
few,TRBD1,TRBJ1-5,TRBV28,CASTLGVGGTDSNQPQHF,TGTGCCAGCACCTTAGGGGTAGGTGGGACAGACAGCAATCAGCCCCAGCATTTT
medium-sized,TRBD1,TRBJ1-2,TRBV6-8,CASSKQGLDGYTF,TGTGCCAGCAGTAAACAGGGGTTGGATGGCTACACCTTC
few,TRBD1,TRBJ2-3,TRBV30,CAWSPGTGMRDTQYF,TGTGCCTGGAGCCCCGGGACAGGGATGCGAGATACGCAGTATTTT
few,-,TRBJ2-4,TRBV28,CASSLWAGAKNIQYF,TGTGCCAGCAGTTTGTGGGCCGGGGCCAAAAACATTCAGTACTTC
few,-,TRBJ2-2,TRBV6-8,CASRGSEGRTGELFF,TGTGCCAGCAGGGGTTCTGAGGGGCGGACCGGGGAGCTGTTTTTT
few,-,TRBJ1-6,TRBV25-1,CASSESGASPNSPLHF,TGTGCCAGCAGTGAATCAGGGGCTAGTCCAAATTCACCCCTCCACTTT
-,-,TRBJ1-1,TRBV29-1,CSVDGGNTEAFF,TGCAGCGTTGATGGGGGGAACACTGAAGCTTTCTTT
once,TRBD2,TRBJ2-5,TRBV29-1,CSVDPVPGLAGGGETQYF,TGCAGCGTTGACCCCGTACCGGGACTAGCGGGAGGCGGTGAGACCCAGTACTTC
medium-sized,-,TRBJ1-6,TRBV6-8,CAISAGGSNSPLHF,TGTGCCATCAGTGCGGGTGGGTCGAATTCACCCCTCCACTTT
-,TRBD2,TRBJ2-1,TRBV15,CATSRGSSGSDEQFF,TGTGCCACCAGCAGAGGCAGTAGCGGGAGTGATGAGCAGTTCTTC
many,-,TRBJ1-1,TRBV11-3,CASSLSPRPINTEAFF,TGTGCCAGCAGCTTATCTCCACGACCCATAAACACTGAAGCTTTCTTT
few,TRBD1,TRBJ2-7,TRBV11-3,CASSLGSTGGSYEQYF,TGTGCCAGCAGCTTGGGGTCGACAGGGGGCTCCTACGAGCAGTACTTC
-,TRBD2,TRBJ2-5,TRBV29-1,CSVEPDTSGRYQETQYF,TGCAGCGTTGAACCGGATACTAGCGGGAGGTACCAAGAGACCCAGTACTTC
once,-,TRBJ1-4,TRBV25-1,CASSEEVTNEKLFF,TGTGCCAGCAGTGAGGAGGTGACTAATGAAAAACTGTTTTTT